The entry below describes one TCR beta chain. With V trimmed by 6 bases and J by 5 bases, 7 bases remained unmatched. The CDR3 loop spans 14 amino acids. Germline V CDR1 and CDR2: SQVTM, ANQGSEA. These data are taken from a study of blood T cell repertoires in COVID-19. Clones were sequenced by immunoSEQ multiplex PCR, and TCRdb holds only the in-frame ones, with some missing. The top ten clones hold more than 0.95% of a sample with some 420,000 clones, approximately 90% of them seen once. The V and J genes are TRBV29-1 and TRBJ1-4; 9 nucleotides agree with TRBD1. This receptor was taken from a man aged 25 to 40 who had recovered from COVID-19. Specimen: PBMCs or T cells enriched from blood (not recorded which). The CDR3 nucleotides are TGCAGCGTCAGGGCCGGGACAGGGAATGAAAAACTGTTTTTT. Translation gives CSVRAGTGNEKLFF.